The 25 T cell receptor beta chains below come from one sample, sequenced in a study of prognosis after radiotherapy for stage I lung cancer. Genomic DNA was subjected to two-round multiplex PCR for amplification of TCR beta CDR3. Initially, in first-round PCR, primers specific to each TRBV and TRBJ gene were used. TCRdb called the multiplex PCR reads again in MiXCR, with one record for every CDR3 protein. The repertoire holds 26,000 or so distinct CDR3 sequences, with about 30% as singletons. The material was PBMCs, obtained before or after stereotactic body radiation therapy (not recorded which). These TCRs come from a donor aged 50 or older with non-small cell lung cancer.

This clonotype has ten or more counts. V usage is TRBV27 and J usage is TRBJ2-5; D uncertain. CDR3 size: 15 residues. V lost 3 bases, J lost 7 bases, and 18 bases lay in between. Germline V gene lookup returns CDR1 MNHEY and CDR2 SMNVEV (reference sequence). This CDR3 is CASSFSQDGLTTQYF. CDR3 in DNA: TGTGCCAGCAGTTTTTCCCAGGACGGTCTTACGACCCAGTACTTC.

This clonotype was seen repeatedly, ten times or more. The chain uses TRBV28 and TRBJ1-5; 7 bases align to TRBD1. The CDR3 has 16 residues. The junction had 10 bases not matched to a gene; V was cut back by 6 bases and J by 2 bases. Germline V lookup: CDR1 MDHEN, CDR2 SYDVKM. The CDR3 DNA follows: TGTGCCAGCAGCCCCCAGGGGGGGATGGGCAATCAGCCCCAGCATTTT. Amino acids: CASSPQGGMGNQPQHF.

The V gene is TRBV29-1, the J gene TRBJ2-1; D is unresolved. Germline assignment: CDR1 SQVTM and CDR2 ANQGSEA. V lost 4 bases and J lost 6, with 7 bases in between. The length of the CDR3 is 11 residues. The CDR3 bases are TGCAGCGTTGCCCCCCCCAATGAGCAGTTCTTC. Translating gives CSVAPPNEQFF.

This rearrangement joins TRBV7-2 to TRBJ2-1; D possibly uses TRBD1 or TRBD2 (7 bases each). The CDR3 contains 17 residues. With 5 bases removed from V and 0 bases from J, the gap between germline ends came to 17 bases. CDR1 SGHTA and CDR2 FQGNSA come from the germline V gene. For the CDR3, the DNA is TGTGCCAGCAGCCCAGGGGGGGGGCGGGTCTCCTACAATGAGCAGTTCTTC. Translation gives CASSPGGGRVSYNEQFF.

This clonotype was detected many times. This rearrangement joins TRBV15 to TRBJ2-1; no clear D. Germline V CDR1 and CDR2: LNHNV, YYDKDF (reference sequence). V was clipped by 1 base and J by 12 bases, with 16 bases between them. This CDR3 has 14 amino acids. The CDR3 sequence is CATSRGWKEPGQFF. The CDR3 region has the DNA TGTGCCACCAGCAGAGGGTGGAAGGAACCCGGGCAGTTCTTC.

For this clonotype: One base away lies a much larger clone, so this may be a sequencing read error. The rearrangement joins TRBV5-4 to TRBJ2-7; D is ambiguous. Germline V lookup: CDR1 SGHNT, CDR2 YYREEE (reference sequence). This CDR3 has 13 amino acids. Trimming stripped 5 bases from V and 5 bases from J, with 14 bases between. CDR3 bases: TGTGCCAGCAGTTTAAAACATGGGAACGAGCAGTACTTC. It codes for CASSLKHGNEQYF.

Points on this clonotype: Being one base from a much bigger clone, this may be a read error. The chain has TRBV4-1 and TRBJ2-5; D uncertain. Trimming removed 0 bases at V and 1 base at J, with 12 bases between. This CDR3 contains 16 residues. Germline V gives CDR1 MGHRA, CDR2 YSYEKL. The CDR3 is CASSQEGRSLQETQYF. The CDR3 bases are TGCGCCAGCAGCCAAGAGGGCAGGTCACTCCAAGAGACCCAGTACTTC.

Many counts were recorded for this clonotype. This chain links TRBV24-1 with TRBJ1-5, with D unresolved. Germline V gene lookup returns CDR1 KGHDR and CDR2 SFDVKD. Trimming removed 4 bases at V and 3 bases at J, with 12 bases between. There are 15 residues in the CDR3. CDR3: CATSEYTESNQPQHF. The CDR3 region has the DNA TGTGCCACCAGTGAATATACAGAGTCCAATCAGCCCCAGCATTTT.

This clonotype was seen at least ten times. The V call is TRBV4-1, the J call TRBJ1-2; perhaps TRBD1 as D (5 bases). The V end lost 3 bases, the J end lost 5 bases, and 10 bases lay between the germline ends. The CDR3 runs 13 residues. Germline assignment: CDR1 MGHRA and CDR2 YSYEKL. This chain's CDR3 is CASSHGTAYGYTF. The CDR3 DNA follows: TGCGCCAGCAGCCACGGGACGGCTTATGGCTACACCTTC.

Ten or more counts support this clonotype. The chain carries TRBV5-6 and TRBJ1-6; no firm D call. V was cut by 4 bases and J by 7 bases, with 15 bases left in between. CDR1 is SGHDT, CDR2 YYEEEE, per germline. The CDR3 sequence is 15 residues long. The CDR3 DNA follows: TGTGCCAGCAGCCGTCCCGGAGGTATGAATTCACCCCTCCACTTT. Translated: CASSRPGGMNSPLHF.

This clonotype came up many times. The chain recombines TRBV2 with TRBJ2-7; D uncertain. Germline CDR1 reads SNHLY; CDR2 reads FYNNEI. The germline V and J ends were trimmed by 9 bases and 2 bases, with 11 bases remaining between them. CDR3 length: 12 amino acids. CDR3 loop: CARSKVPYEQYF. CDR3 in DNA: TGTGCCAGATCAAAGGTCCCCTACGAGCAGTACTTC.

Turning to this clonotype: A much larger clone lies one base from this, so it may be a read error. The chain has TRBV11-2 and TRBJ2-1; 7 nucleotides match TRBD2. V shed 4 bases and J 9 bases; nucleotides not matched to a gene: 12. The V gene's germline CDR1 is SGHAT and CDR2 FQNNGV. This CDR3 has 15 amino acids. This CDR3 reads CASSSKPGLTSEQFF. The CDR3 DNA sequence: TGTGCCAGCAGCTCTAAACCGGGACTAACGAGTGAGCAGTTCTTC. The full variable domain, in which reference TRBV11-2 and TRBJ2-1 provide the parts outside the CDR3, is EAGVAQSPRYKIIEKRQSVAFWCNPISGHATLYWYQQILGQGPKLLIQFQNNGVVDDSQLPKDRFSAERLKGVDSTLKIQPAKLEDSAVYLCASSSKPGLTSEQFFGPGTRLTVL.

This clonotype was recorded only once. V is TRBV5-1 and J is TRBJ2-7, with 7 positions matching TRBD2. With V trimmed by 1 base and J by 0 bases, 10 bases remained unmatched. The germline gives CDR1 SGHRS, CDR2 YFSETQ. CDR3 length: 17 amino acids. CDR3 in DNA: TGCGCCAGCAGCTTGTGGCTAGCGGCGGTCAGCTCCTACGAGCAGTACTTC. Translated, it gives CASSLWLAAVSSYEQYF.

This chain connects TRBV5-1 to TRBJ1-1; D remains ambiguous. V lost 4 bases to trimming and J lost 3 bases, with 22 bases between them. The CDR3 runs 17 residues. In germline, CDR1 is SGHRS, CDR2 YFSETQ. CDR3 loop: CASSNWTGSGRYTEAFF. The CDR3, as DNA: TGCGCCAGCAGCAATTGGACCGGGAGTGGACGGTACACTGAAGCTTTCTTT.

This clonotype is classed as medium-sized. This chain links TRBV5-1 with TRBJ1-1; D gene unclear. This CDR3 has 14 amino acids. Trimming shortened V by 0 bases and J by 0 bases, and 6 bases separated the two germline ends. The germline gives CDR1 SGHRS, CDR2 YFSETQ. The CDR3 DNA reads as TGCGCCAGCAGCTTGGACGGCATGAACACTGAAGCTTTCTTT. It codes for CASSLDGMNTEAFF.

This clonotype came up many times. This chain links TRBV20-1 with TRBJ2-6; D is possibly TRBD2 (5 bases). Per germline, CDR1 DFQATT and CDR2 SNEGSKA (reference sequence). The CDR3 is made up of 16 amino acids. V was pared by 6 bases and J by 1 base, with 16 bases between. The CDR3 reads CSAPDSTPSGANVLTF. The CDR3 nucleotides read TGCAGTGCCCCGGACTCCACGCCATCTGGGGCCAACGTCCTGACTTTC.

At least ten counts were recorded for this clonotype. V is TRBV6-1 and J is TRBJ1-2; D possibly corresponds to TRBD1 (5 bases). The ends were cut back, 7 bases at V and 4 bases at J, with 16 bases in the middle. The CDR3 loop spans 14 amino acids. Germline loops: CDR1 MNHNS, CDR2 SASEGT. The chain's CDR3 is CASKSSGQRYGYTF. The DNA for the CDR3 is TGTGCCAGCAAAAGCTCCGGACAACGCTATGGCTACACCTTC.

This clonotype occurred a few times. The gene calls are TRBV5-1 and TRBJ2-4; D might be TRBD1 (6 bases). In germline, CDR1 is SGHRS, CDR2 YFSETQ. The V gene lost 2 bases and the J gene lost 11 bases, with 11 bases spanning the gap. CDR3 length equals 12 residues. The CDR3 DNA reads as TGCGCCAGCAGCTTCGGACAGTGCTTTCAGTACTTC. This translates into CASSFGQCFQYF.

The chain links TRBV7-3 to TRBJ2-3; 7 positions agree with TRBD2. CDR3 length equals 17 residues. J gave up 4 bases and V 10 bases, and 20 bases lay outside the gene matches. Germline-derived CDR1 and CDR2 are SGHTA and FQGTGA. DNA of the CDR3: TGTGCCACCCCAACTAGATTGGGCGGGAGTGAGTCAGATACGCAGTATTTT. Its protein product is CATPTRLGGSESDTQYF.

The rearrangement joins TRBV28 to TRBJ2-7; perhaps TRBD2 as D (6 bases). V was trimmed by 3 bases and J by 7 bases, leaving 16 bases between them. Germline CDR1 is MDHEN and CDR2 is SYDVKM. CDR3 size: 14 residues. CDR3 residues: CASSFSRGGREQYF. CDR3 DNA: TGTGCCAGCAGTTTTTCGAGGGGAGGACGGGAGCAGTACTTC.

This clonotype was recorded many times. V gene TRBV6-1 combines with J gene TRBJ2-3; D not resolved. This CDR3 is 13 amino acids long. Germline CDR1 reads MNHNS; CDR2 reads SASEGT. The ends were cut back, 8 bases at V and 2 bases at J, with 11 bases in the middle. As DNA, the CDR3 is TGTGCCAGCCTACAACAGAACACAGATACGCAGTATTTT. Its translation is CASLQQNTDTQYF.

About this clonotype itself: One base away lies a much larger clone, so this may be a sequencing read error. The rearrangement uses TRBV3-1 and TRBJ1-1; D is undetermined. The CDR3 is 12 residues long. Germline lookup yields CDR1 LGHDT and CDR2 YNNKEL (reference sequence). As DNA, the CDR3 is TGTGCCAGCAGCCTAAGGAACACTGAAGCTCTCTTT. This sequence encodes CASSLRNTEALF.

This clonotype has at least ten counts. J is TRBJ1-4 and V is TRBV6-1; 10 bases match TRBD1. Trimming at V came to 7 bases and at J to 8 bases, leaving 10 bases not matched to a gene. The CDR3 covers 15 residues. Germline V CDR1 and CDR2: MNHNS, SASEGT. The CDR3 spells CASIQYRDRGEKLFF. The CDR3 DNA reads TGTGCCAGCATCCAATACCGGGACAGGGGAGAAAAACTGTTTTTT.

This clonotype was picked up many times. DNA for the CDR3: TGTGCCAGCATCCCTCACGTCCGGGCCCGCACAGATACGCAGTATTTT. Translation: CASIPHVRARTDTQYF. The gene calls are TRBV28 and TRBJ2-3; D is uncertain. The CDR3 has 16 residues. Germline V gives CDR1 MDHEN, CDR2 SYDVKM. The V end lost 7 bases, the J end lost 1 base, and 18 bases lay between the germline ends.

In its sample, this clonotype was seen a few times. A much larger clone differs from this one at a single base, so this may be a read error. This chain's CDR3 is CATSDSIGGAWNEQFF. CDR3 nucleotide sequence: TGTGCCACCAGTGACTCTATCGGGGGGGCATGGAATGAGCAGTTCTTC. V usage is TRBV24-1 and J usage is TRBJ2-1, with TRBD2 matching 8 bases. CDR3 size: 16 residues. The V and J ends lost 4 bases and 7 bases, in that order; junction bases with no gene match: 11. The germline V gene encodes CDR1 KGHDR and CDR2 SFDVKD.